This is a list of T cell receptor beta chains from one sample in a study of immune characteristics of hereditary and idiopathic chronic pancreatitis. Assay used: immunoSEQ multiplex PCR; TCRdb lists only in-frame clones, some missing. The sample lists about 9,400 clones; more than 75% were seen once. Sequencing was carried out using pancreas tissue with idiopathic chronic pancreatitis. All receptors come from a human donor with chronic pancreatitis. Both conserved end residues are part of each CDR3. Fields, in order: V gene, D gene, J gene, clone size, CDR3 DNA, CDR3 protein. The D gene is left open where the match is weak. Clone sizes are given selectively: once, few, many, or a class where the clone is expanded.

v_call: TRBV7-6
d_call: TRBD2
j_call: TRBJ2-6
clone_size: NA
cdr3_nt: TGTGCCAGCAGCCCAAGCGGGGGATTCTCTGGGGCCAACGTCCTGACTTTC
cdr3_aa: CASSPSGGFSGANVLTF

v_call: TRBV10-2
d_call: TRBD1
j_call: TRBJ1-5
clone_size: NA
cdr3_nt: TGCGCCAGCAGTGAAGGACAGGGGGAACAGCCCCAGCATTTT
cdr3_aa: CASSEGQGEQPQHF

v_call: TRBV5-5
d_call: NA
j_call: TRBJ2-3
clone_size: once
cdr3_nt: TGTGCCAGCAGCTTAGGGCCGGCACCCTACACAGATACGCAGTATTTT
cdr3_aa: CASSLGPAPYTDTQYF

v_call: TRBV3-1/TRBV3-2
d_call: NA
j_call: TRBJ2-3
clone_size: NA
cdr3_nt: TGTGCCAGCAGCCGGATTTTTTCATCGGGGGGCGGCGGTGGCGGGAGAGATACGCAGTATTTT
cdr3_aa: CASSRIFSSGGGGGGRDTQYF

v_call: TRBV6-1
d_call: NA
j_call: TRBJ1-2
clone_size: NA
cdr3_nt: TGTGCCAGCAGTGAGTTCGGAGGGGGACCAAGAAATGGCTACACCTTC
cdr3_aa: CASSEFGGGPRNGYTF

v_call: TRBV4-1
d_call: TRBD2
j_call: TRBJ2-5
clone_size: once
cdr3_nt: TGCGCCAGCAGCCTTCTAGCGGGGGGCCAAGAGACCCAGTACTTC
cdr3_aa: CASSLLAGGQETQYF

v_call: TRBV5-1
d_call: TRBD1
j_call: TRBJ1-1
clone_size: NA
cdr3_nt: TGCGCCAGCAGCTTGGCGACAGGGACGCTGAACACTGAAGCTTTCTTT
cdr3_aa: CASSLATGTLNTEAFF

v_call: TRBV29-1
d_call: NA
j_call: TRBJ1-2
clone_size: NA
cdr3_nt: TGCAGCGTTCACTCCCACAGGACTGGCTACACCTTC
cdr3_aa: CSVHSHRTGYTF

v_call: TRBV6-5
d_call: NA
j_call: TRBJ1-5
clone_size: NA
cdr3_nt: TGTGCCAGCAGCGGAGGGACGGGCAATCAGCCCCAGCATTTT
cdr3_aa: CASSGGTGNQPQHF

v_call: TRBV7-9
d_call: NA
j_call: TRBJ1-1
clone_size: NA
cdr3_nt: TGTGCCAGCAGCTTATCGCCCGGGGAGGTAAGCACTGAAGCTTTCTTT
cdr3_aa: CASSLSPGEVSTEAFF

v_call: TRBV9
d_call: NA
j_call: TRBJ2-7
clone_size: NA
cdr3_nt: TGTGCCAGCAGCGTAGGGGGAAGCGACTCCTACGAGCAGTACTTC
cdr3_aa: CASSVGGSDSYEQYF

v_call: TRBV6-4
d_call: NA
j_call: TRBJ1-2
clone_size: NA
cdr3_nt: TGTGCCAGCAGTGGCCCGAGGTTTGAGGGCCGGGGCTACACCTTC
cdr3_aa: CASSGPRFEGRGYTF

v_call: TRBV27
d_call: TRBD1
j_call: TRBJ2-5
clone_size: NA
cdr3_nt: TGTGCCAGCAGTCGCCACTACGACAGGGGAAGAGAGACCCAGTACTTC
cdr3_aa: CASSRHYDRGRETQYF

v_call: TRBV5-1
d_call: TRBD1
j_call: TRBJ2-2
clone_size: NA
cdr3_nt: TGCGCCAGCAGCTTGGGGACAGGGAACACCGGGGAGCTGTTTTTT
cdr3_aa: CASSLGTGNTGELFF

v_call: TRBV9
d_call: NA
j_call: TRBJ1-6
clone_size: once
cdr3_nt: TGTGCCAGCAGCGTAGATGCTGGGAATTCGAATTCACCCCTCCACTTT
cdr3_aa: CASSVDAGNSNSPLHF

v_call: TRBV28
d_call: NA
j_call: TRBJ1-3
clone_size: NA
cdr3_nt: TGTGCCAGCAGCGCACAGGGATCCTCTGGAAACACCATATATTTT
cdr3_aa: CASSAQGSSGNTIYF

v_call: TRBV7-9
d_call: NA
j_call: TRBJ2-3
clone_size: NA
cdr3_nt: TGTGCCAGCAGCTTAGCGCAGGGGAGGTCGACAGATACGCAGTATTTT
cdr3_aa: CASSLAQGRSTDTQYF

v_call: TRBV6-5
d_call: TRBD1
j_call: TRBJ1-6
clone_size: NA
cdr3_nt: TGTGCCAGCAGCTGGGACAGGGCGACTTCACCCCTCCACTTT
cdr3_aa: CASSWDRATSPLHF

v_call: TRBV30
d_call: NA
j_call: TRBJ1-5
clone_size: NA
cdr3_nt: TGTGCCTGGAGTAGTAGGGGAGAGCCCCAGCATTTT
cdr3_aa: CAWSSRGEPQHF

v_call: TRBV6-2/TRBV6-3
d_call: TRBD1
j_call: TRBJ2-2
clone_size: NA
cdr3_nt: TGTGCCAGCAGTAAAACCGGGACAGGACTTCTTGAAAGTTCCGGGGAGCTGTTTTTT
cdr3_aa: CASSKTGTGLLESSGELFF

v_call: TRBV3-1/TRBV3-2
d_call: TRBD2
j_call: TRBJ2-5
clone_size: NA
cdr3_nt: TGTGCCAGCAGCCAAGAAGTCCTAGCGGGGGGATTCCAAGAGACCCAGTACTTC
cdr3_aa: CASSQEVLAGGFQETQYF

v_call: TRBV4-2
d_call: NA
j_call: TRBJ2-7
clone_size: NA
cdr3_nt: TGTGCCAGCAGCCAAGATGCGGGGAATCCCGAAGGATACGAGCAGTACTTC
cdr3_aa: CASSQDAGNPEGYEQYF

v_call: TRBV7-2
d_call: NA
j_call: TRBJ2-7
clone_size: NA
cdr3_nt: TGTGCCAGCAGCTTAGGACACAGGGCCAACGAGCAGTACTTC
cdr3_aa: CASSLGHRANEQYF

v_call: TRBV2
d_call: NA
j_call: TRBJ2-7
clone_size: NA
cdr3_nt: TGTGCCAGCAGAGCTTCTGTGGGGTACTCCTACGAGCAGTACTTC
cdr3_aa: CASRASVGYSYEQYF

v_call: TRBV4-3
d_call: TRBD1
j_call: TRBJ1-2
clone_size: few
cdr3_nt: TGCGCCAGCAGCCAAGAGGGACAGGGGACCTATGGCTACACCTTC
cdr3_aa: CASSQEGQGTYGYTF

v_call: TRBV3-1/TRBV3-2
d_call: NA
j_call: TRBJ2-7
clone_size: NA
cdr3_nt: TGTGCCAGCAGCCAGACAGGCTTTTCCTACGAGCAGTACTTC
cdr3_aa: CASSQTGFSYEQYF

v_call: TRBV27
d_call: TRBD1
j_call: TRBJ2-1
clone_size: few
cdr3_nt: TGTGCCAGCAGTCTCGGGACAGACAATGAGCAGTTCTTC
cdr3_aa: CASSLGTDNEQFF

v_call: TRBV15
d_call: NA
j_call: TRBJ1-2
clone_size: NA
cdr3_nt: TGTGCCACCAGCAGAGATCCCAAATTTCAGTATGGCTACACCTTC
cdr3_aa: CATSRDPKFQYGYTF

v_call: TRBV19
d_call: NA
j_call: TRBJ2-5
clone_size: NA
cdr3_nt: TGTGCCAGTAGTACCCGGGACCGGGCTTGGGCCCAGTACTTC
cdr3_aa: CASSTRDRAWAQYF

v_call: TRBV7-2
d_call: NA
j_call: TRBJ2-7
clone_size: few
cdr3_nt: TGTGCCAGCAGCCTACCCTTGGGGGAGTACAACCCTATATTTTTC
cdr3_aa: CASSLPLGEYNPIFF

v_call: TRBV30
d_call: NA
j_call: TRBJ1-4
clone_size: once
cdr3_nt: TGTGCCTGGAAGCACACAGGGCTCTCGGGCGAAAAACTGTTTTTT
cdr3_aa: CAWKHTGLSGEKLFF

v_call: TRBV3-1/TRBV3-2
d_call: TRBD1
j_call: TRBJ1-6
clone_size: NA
cdr3_nt: TGTGCCAGCAGCCAAGGACAGGGAGTGCGTTCACCCCTCCACTTT
cdr3_aa: CASSQGQGVRSPLHF

v_call: TRBV19
d_call: NA
j_call: TRBJ1-2
clone_size: NA
cdr3_nt: TGTGCCAGTAGATCGACCGGGGCCCCTAACTATGGCTACACCTTC
cdr3_aa: CASRSTGAPNYGYTF

v_call: TRBV5-5
d_call: NA
j_call: TRBJ1-1
clone_size: NA
cdr3_nt: TGTGCCAGCAGCCGCTGGGCAGGACAGAACACTGAAGCTTTCTTT
cdr3_aa: CASSRWAGQNTEAFF

v_call: TRBV10-1
d_call: NA
j_call: TRBJ2-5
clone_size: NA
cdr3_nt: TGCGCCAGCAGTGAGGGGGGCTGGGGGCAAGAGACCCAGTACTTC
cdr3_aa: CASSEGGWGQETQYF

v_call: TRBV27
d_call: NA
j_call: TRBJ2-7
clone_size: few
cdr3_nt: TGTGCCAGCAAACGGGACTGGAGTTTCTTAGCCGACGAGCAGTACTTC
cdr3_aa: CASKRDWSFLADEQYF

v_call: TRBV4-3
d_call: NA
j_call: TRBJ1-4
clone_size: NA
cdr3_nt: TGCGCCAGCAGCCAAGGGCAGGGTAATGAAAAACTGTTTTTT
cdr3_aa: CASSQGQGNEKLFF

v_call: TRBV24-1
d_call: NA
j_call: TRBJ1-1
clone_size: NA
cdr3_nt: TGTGCCACCAGATATCCTACGGGGGTGAACACTGAAGCTTTCTTT
cdr3_aa: CATRYPTGVNTEAFF

v_call: TRBV28
d_call: NA
j_call: TRBJ1-2
clone_size: NA
cdr3_nt: TGTGCCAGCAGTTTGGGGACCCGCTATGGCTACACCTTC
cdr3_aa: CASSLGTRYGYTF

v_call: TRBV19
d_call: NA
j_call: TRBJ1-5
clone_size: NA
cdr3_nt: TGTGCCAGTACCCCCGGGGCGGGTCGTAGCAATCAGCCCCAGCATTTT
cdr3_aa: CASTPGAGRSNQPQHF

v_call: TRBV27
d_call: NA
j_call: TRBJ1-1
clone_size: NA
cdr3_nt: TGTGCCAGCAGTTCTCCCAACACAGGGGAAGCTTTCTTT
cdr3_aa: CASSSPNTGEAFF